One and the same sample provided the 8 T cell receptor beta chains below, sequenced in a study of vaccination effects on CD4 cells after COVID-19. The antigens these receptors bind are not known. Within the ViraFEST assay, antigen-specific CD4+ T cells underwent expansion with viral peptide pools prior to sequencing. Upon completion of roughly ten days in culture, CD4+ T cells were isolated. Two doses of BNT162b2 or mRNA-1273 vaccine were administered to participants. The repertoire was sequenced with immunoSEQ multiplex PCR; TCRdb's copy has only in-frame clones and lacks some. The sample consists of 23,000 or so clones, 75% to 85% of them appearing once. The starting material was CD4+ T cells from PBMCs cultured with SARS-CoV-2 spike peptides, obtained after COVID-19 vaccination. All receptors come from a human donor who received a COVID-19 vaccine. Some clones in this sample may be carry-over from other donors' samples.

The CDR3 region has the DNA TGTGCCAGCAGCGTAGCCCCACGAGGGACCGGGGAGCTGTTTTTT. This translates into CASSVAPRGTGELFF. V and J are TRBV9 and TRBJ2-2, with D maybe TRBD2 (5 bases). CDR3 size: 15 residues. V lost 0 bases and J 5 bases, leaving 11 bases between the germline ends. Per the germline V gene, CDR1 is SGDLS and CDR2 is YYNGEE. Filled out from reference TRBV9 and TRBJ2-2, the complete variable domain reads DSGVTQTPKHLITATGQRVTLRCSPRSGDLSVYWYQQSLDQGLQFLIQYYNGEERAKGNILERFSAQQFPDLHSELNLSSLELGDSALYFCASSVAPRGTGELFFGEGSRLTVL.

This chain connects TRBV7-9 to TRBJ2-5; 7 bases are a match to TRBD1. Germline assignment: CDR1 SEHNR and CDR2 FQNEAQ (reference sequence). J gave up 5 bases and V 8 bases, and 5 bases lay outside the gene matches. This CDR3 comprises 12 residues. DNA for the CDR3: TGTGCCAGCGGGACAGCCAGGGAGACCCAGTACTTC. This sequence encodes CASGTARETQYF.

The chain recombines TRBV6-1 with TRBJ1-2, with 7 bases lining up with TRBD1. The trim removed 1 base at V and 4 bases at J, leaving 6 bases unmatched. Germline CDR1 and CDR2: MNHNS and SASEGT. There are 15 residues in the CDR3. Here the CDR3 reads CASSEVEGQLYGYTF. CDR3 nucleotides: TGTGCCAGCAGTGAAGTGGAGGGACAGCTCTATGGCTACACCTTC.

The chain joins TRBV5-1 to TRBJ2-7; 10 positions agree with TRBD1. CDR1 and CDR2 from the germline V gene are SGHRS and YFSETQ. The CDR3 has 17 residues. Losses at the gene ends were 4 bases for V and 3 bases for J; bases not matched to a gene: 13. CDR3: CASSRDGTGVGFYEQYV. The CDR3 region has the DNA TGCGCCAGCAGCCGAGATGGGACAGGGGTAGGGTTCTACGAGCAGTACGTC.

V gene TRBV7-3 combines with J gene TRBJ2-5; D is unclear. Per the germline V gene, CDR1 is SGHTA and CDR2 is FQGTGA. The V end lost 8 bases, the J end lost 1 base, and 11 bases lay between the germline ends. The CDR3 totals 13 residues. For the CDR3, the DNA is TGTGCCAGCTCCGTGGGTCCCCAAGAGACCCAGTACTTC. Translation gives CASSVGPQETQYF.

The rearrangement uses TRBV6-2 or TRBV6-3 and TRBJ2-5; D unresolved. Germline loops: CDR1 MNHEY, CDR2 SVGEGT. The CDR3 consists of 17 residues. The germline V and J ends were trimmed by 2 bases and 4 bases, with 20 bases remaining between them. CDR3 loop: CASSYGGRSSSRETQYF. In DNA, the CDR3 is TGTGCCAGCAGTTACGGCGGCAGGTCTTCGTCTCGAGAGACCCAGTACTTC.

V usage is TRBV3-1 (or the pseudogene TRBV3-2) and J usage is TRBJ2-4, with D unclear. Trimming left V 0 bases short and J 2 bases short, with 8 bases between. This CDR3 contains 15 residues. Germline CDR1 LGHDT, CDR2 YNNKEL (reference sequence). CDR3 sequence: CASSQEGSPKNIQYF. CDR3 coding DNA: TGTGCCAGCAGCCAAGAGGGCAGTCCCAAAAACATTCAGTACTTC.

The chain carries TRBV6-5 and TRBJ1-2; 8 bases agree with TRBD1. The CDR3 covers 13 residues. The germline gives CDR1 MNHEY, CDR2 SVGAGI. V trimming: 6 bases; J trimming: 6 bases; junction bases outside the gene matches: 6. The CDR3 nucleotides are TGTGCCAGCAGGGACAGGGATGTTCATGGCTACACCTTC. This sequence encodes CASRDRDVHGYTF.